This T cell receptor (beta chain) was sequenced for a study of T cell changes during pregnancy in multiple sclerosis. The ends were cut back, 6 bases at V and 8 bases at J, with 16 bases in the middle. Germline assignment: CDR1 SGHAT and CDR2 FQNNGV. The CDR3 loop spans 14 amino acids. The method was immunoSEQ multiplex PCR; TCRdb's version includes in-frame clones alone and lacks a portion of them. The table lists 85,000 to 110,000 clones, roughly 92% of them singletons. This rearrangement joins TRBV11-2 to TRBJ1-4; perhaps TRBD1 as D (5 bases). The sequence was collected from a female donor with multiple sclerosis, enrolled in a pregnancy study. Sequences were derived from peripheral blood, sampled after pregnancy. The CDR3 reads CASRSIREGEKLFF. The CDR3 region has the DNA TGTGCCAGCAGATCGATCAGGGAGGGCGAAAAACTGTTTTTT.